The 23 T cell receptor beta chains below all came from one sample that was sequenced in a study of shared clonotypes between healthy human individuals. Cells designated naive CD8 were CD45RO-negative and were positively selected for CCR7, with terminally differentiated effector memory CD45RA+ cells excluded. Clones were sequenced by immunoSEQ multiplex PCR, and TCRdb holds only the in-frame ones, with some missing. In the table there are roughly 550,000 clones, over 95% of which are singletons. Sequencing was performed on naive CD8+ T cells sorted from blood. The receptors were sampled from a woman aged 25 to 39 in good health.

The DNA of the CDR3 is TGTGCCAGCACTCACGCGCCGAGCCACAATGAGCAGTTCTTC. Translating it yields CASTHAPSHNEQFF. This chain joins TRBV28 and TRBJ2-1; D remains ambiguous. V was cut by 7 bases and J by 5 bases, with 15 bases left in between. The CDR3 runs to 14 residues. Germline CDR1 and CDR2: MDHEN and SYDVKM.

This clone was seen only a few times. The V and J genes are TRBV21-1 and TRBJ1-3. TRBV21-1 is reported as a pseudogene. This CDR3 spans 13 amino acids. The DNA for the CDR3 is TGTGCCAGCAACCCGCTCCCCGAGGGCTTAAGGGATTTT. Its protein is CASNPLPEGLRDF.

This clone was seen just once. V usage is TRBV13 and J usage is TRBJ2-1; D remains unclear. The CDR3 contains 15 residues. The V end was cut by 5 bases, the J end by 2 bases, with 13 bases between. Germline CDR1 PRHDT, CDR2 FYEKMQ (reference sequence). The CDR3 sequence: CASSLRGGTYNEQFF. The CDR3 DNA follows: TGTGCCAGCAGCCTCCGAGGCGGAACCTACAATGAGCAGTTCTTC.

This chain uses TRBV7-8 with TRBJ2-5, with a tentative D call TRBD2 (5 bases). The germline CDR1 and CDR2 sequences are SGHVS and FQNEAQ. V lost 3 bases to trimming and J lost 3 bases, with 17 bases between them. The CDR3 covers 16 residues. The CDR3 region has the DNA TGTGCCAGCAGCTTCTATCCGGGGTTGGTGGAAGAGACCCAGTACTTC. It translates to CASSFYPGLVEETQYF.

This chain joins TRBV10-3 and TRBJ1-1; possible D gene TRBD1, 5 bases. V dropped 4 bases and J dropped 1 base, with 22 bases sitting between them. The CDR3 is 18 amino acids. Germline V gene lookup returns CDR1 ENHRY and CDR2 SYGVKD. The CDR3 DNA sequence: TGTGCCATCAGTGCCCGTTCTTCGAGACAGATATCGAACACTGAAGCTTTCTTT. Translated, it gives CAISARSSRQISNTEAFF.

The chain has TRBV6-5 and TRBJ2-7, with TRBD2 matching over 8 bases. CDR1 is MNHEY and CDR2 is SVGAGI in the germline V gene. The ends lost 4 bases at V and 6 bases at J; junction bases unmatched: 14. The length of the CDR3 is 16 residues. The CDR3 region is CASSLYTGLVASEQYF. Written as DNA, the CDR3 is TGTGCCAGCAGTTTATACACGGGACTAGTTGCGTCCGAGCAGTACTTC.

The chain employs TRBV11-3 and TRBJ2-7, with TRBD1 as a possible D gene (6 bases). With 4 bases removed from V and 5 bases from J, the gap between germline ends came to 12 bases. This CDR3 spans 13 amino acids. Germline V lookup: CDR1 SGHNT, CDR2 YENEEA. CDR3 in amino acids: CASSSGHLHEQYF. CDR3 DNA sequence: TGTGCCAGCAGCTCGGGACATCTTCACGAGCAGTACTTC.

This chain connects TRBV5-1 to TRBJ2-7; D is uncertain. V lost 4 bases to trimming and J lost 0 bases, with 14 bases between them. Germline CDR1 SGHRS, CDR2 YFSETQ. CDR3 length equals 15 residues. The CDR3 region has the DNA TGCGCCAGCAGCGGTCTGGGCAACAGCTCCTACGAGCAGTACTTC. It encodes CASSGLGNSSYEQYF.

V gene TRBV27 combines with J gene TRBJ1-2; D perhaps matches TRBD1 (5 bases). Germline V gene lookup returns CDR1 MNHEY and CDR2 SMNVEV (reference sequence). The CDR3 contains 18 residues. The ends were cut back, 7 bases at V and 4 bases at J, with 28 bases in the middle. The DNA of the CDR3 is TGTGCCAGCACTTCCCCGTCCTTCAAGGAGAGGGGCCTCTATGGCTACACCTTC. It specifies CASTSPSFKERGLYGYTF.

This sequence joins TRBV5-6 and TRBJ1-4; unclear D gene. Germline CDR1 reads SGHDT; CDR2 reads YYEEEE. Trimming removed 4 bases at V and 8 bases at J, with 9 bases between. The CDR3 spans 12 residues. The CDR3 sequence: CASSPRDEKLFF. CDR3 DNA sequence: TGTGCCAGCAGCCCCCGAGACGAAAAACTGTTTTTT.

The chain joins TRBV21-1 to TRBJ2-5; TRBD2 is the table's D call, not checked against the DNA. TRBV21-1 is recorded as a pseudogene. The CDR3 covers 12 residues. The CDR3 reads CASGGAPETQYF. DNA of the CDR3: TGTGCCAGCGGGGGGGCCCCAGAGACCCAGTACTTC.

The genes are TRBV28 and TRBJ1-1; weak D call: TRBD1 (5 bases). V lost 7 bases and J 3 bases, leaving 15 bases between the germline ends. The CDR3 has 14 amino acids. CDR1 and CDR2 from the germline V gene are MDHEN and SYDVKM. The CDR3 loop reads CASNPGLGDTEAFF. The CDR3 DNA follows: TGTGCCAGCAACCCGGGCCTGGGGGACACTGAAGCTTTCTTT.

This clone has just one count. The chain joins TRBV27 to TRBJ1-4; no reliable D call. Trimming pared 0 bases from V and 4 bases from J, leaving 9 bases between. The CDR3 sequence is 15 residues long. Germline V lookup: CDR1 MNHEY, CDR2 SMNVEV (reference sequence). CDR3: CASSLSVAVNEKLFF. As DNA, the CDR3 is TGTGCCAGCAGTTTATCCGTGGCAGTTAATGAAAAACTGTTTTTT.

The chain recombines TRBV9 with TRBJ2-3; 12 nucleotides agree with TRBD2. Germline CDR1 SGDLS, CDR2 YYNGEE. The CDR3 is made up of 17 amino acids. V shed 3 bases and J 4 bases; nucleotides not matched to a gene: 9. The CDR3 loop reads CASSARLAGESADTQYF. CDR3 sequence (DNA): TGTGCCAGCAGCGCCCGACTAGCGGGAGAGAGTGCAGATACGCAGTATTTT.

This rearrangement joins TRBV5-6 to TRBJ2-7; 8 nucleotides align to TRBD2. Trimming removed 2 bases from V and 1 base from J; junction bases left unmatched: 2. The CDR3 length is 14 residues. The V gene's germline CDR1 is SGHDT and CDR2 YYEEEE. The CDR3 DNA follows: TGTGCCAGCAGCTTAACTAGCGGTTCCTACGAGCAGTACTTC. Protein: CASSLTSGSYEQYF.

This clone is a singleton in its sample. This sequence joins TRBV13 and TRBJ1-2, with D perhaps matching TRBD1 (5 bases). This CDR3 is 13 amino acids long. Between the trimmed V and J ends, which lost 5 bases and 3 bases, there was a span of 10 bases. Germline V gives CDR1 PRHDT, CDR2 FYEKMQ (reference sequence). CDR3 nucleotide sequence: TGTGCCAGCAGCGCCTCGACAGACTATGGCTACACCTTC. The encoded protein is CASSASTDYGYTF. Full variable domain (missing parts from reference TRBV13 and TRBJ1-2): AAGVIQSPRHLIKEKRETATLKCYPIPRHDTVYWYQQGPGQDPQFLISFYEKMQSDKGSIPDRFSAQQFSDYHSELNMSSLELGDSALYFCASSASTDYGYTFGSGTRLTVV.

V and J are TRBV11-2 and TRBJ2-2; 10 bases align to TRBD1. This CDR3 region has 18 residues. The junction had 9 bases not matched to a gene; V was cut back by 0 bases and J by 5 bases. Germline CDR1 reads SGHAT; CDR2 reads FQNNGV. In DNA, the CDR3 is TGTGCCAGCAGCTTAGATCCCCGAGACAGGGGGCTAACCGGGGAGCTGTTTTTT. Translated, it gives CASSLDPRDRGLTGELFF. Together with reference TRBV11-2 and TRBJ2-2, the CDR3 gives the full variable domain: EAGVAQSPRYKIIEKRQSVAFWCNPISGHATLYWYQQILGQGPKLLIQFQNNGVVDDSQLPKDRFSAERLKGVDSTLKIQPAKLEDSAVYLCASSLDPRDRGLTGELFFGEGSRLTVL.

This chain connects TRBV28 to TRBJ2-2, with a possible D match to TRBD2 (6 bases). Germline V gene sequence: CDR1 MDHEN, CDR2 SYDVKM. The ends were cut back, 6 bases at V and 7 bases at J, with 12 bases in the middle. The CDR3 is made up of 13 amino acids. The CDR3 here is CASSLGGGGELFF. In nucleotides, the CDR3 is TGTGCCAGCAGCTTGGGGGGAGGCGGGGAGCTGTTTTTT.

This clone occurred once. V and J are TRBV5-4 and TRBJ1-1, with TRBD1 as a possible D gene (5 bases). The CDR3 is 14 residues long. CDR1 and CDR2 from the germline V gene are SGHNT and YYREEE (reference sequence). Between the trimmed V and J ends, which lost 0 bases and 6 bases, there was a span of 12 bases. The CDR3 coding sequence is TGTGCCAGCAGCTTGGGAGGGGTGGGGGCTGAAGCTTTCTTT. It translates to CASSLGGVGAEAFF. The entire variable domain, with the rest obtained from reference TRBV5-4 and TRBJ1-1, is as follows: ETGVTQSPTHLIKTRGQQVTLRCSSQSGHNTVSWYQQALGQGPQFIFQYYREEENGRGNFPPRFSGLQFPNYSSELNVNALELDDSALYLCASSLGGVGAEAFFGQGTRLTVV.

The V gene is TRBV12-5, the J gene TRBJ2-7; possibly TRBD2 for D (5 bases). Trimming took off 6 bases at V and 0 bases at J, with 12 bases between the two ends. There are 14 residues in the CDR3. CDR1 is LGHNT, CDR2 FRNRAP, per germline. The chain's CDR3 is CASGRDTSSYEQYF. CDR3 DNA: TGTGCTAGTGGCCGCGATACTAGCTCCTACGAGCAGTACTTC.

In DNA form, the CDR3 reads TGTGCCAGCAGTGATGGGGGGCACACTAATGAAAAACTGTTTTTT. Its translation is CASSDGGHTNEKLFF. The genes are TRBV2 and TRBJ1-4, with D perhaps TRBD1 (6 bases). The germline V gene has CDR1 SNHLY and CDR2 FYNNEI. This CDR3 is built from 15 residues. Trimming shortened V by 3 bases and J by 2 bases, and 10 bases separated the two germline ends.

The chain couples TRBV6-1 to TRBJ1-2; D uncertain. Germline CDR1 reads MNHNS; CDR2 reads SASEGT. The germline V and J ends were trimmed by 3 bases and 5 bases, with 10 bases remaining between them. This CDR3 is 13 amino acids long. CDR3 DNA sequence: TGTGCCAGCAGTGATCTCGGAGATTATGGCTACACCTTC. Amino acid sequence: CASSDLGDYGYTF.

This rearrangement joins TRBV18 to TRBJ2-1, with 9 bases matching TRBD2. Germline V gives CDR1 KGHSH, CDR2 LQKENI. V trimming: 3 bases; J trimming: 4 bases; junction bases outside the gene matches: 4. This CDR3 has 15 residues. Here the CDR3 DNA reads TGTGCCAGCTCACCTGTGACTAGCGGATACAATGAGCAGTTCTTC. Translating it yields CASSPVTSGYNEQFF.